Listed below are T cell receptor beta chains from one sample, sequenced in a study of regulatory T cells in long-lasting Graves disease. TCRdb itself ran the multiplex PCR reads through MiXCR, one entry per CDR3 protein. Among roughly 610,000 distinct CDR3 sequences listed, roughly 15% were seen once. The same sample was also studied in work on T cells in Graves' hyperthyroidism and ophthalmopathy.

The sample here was peripheral blood mononuclear cells (PBMCs), taken at new diagnosis, from a patient treated with antithyroid drugs. The receptors come from a woman in her 30s with Graves disease. Each CDR3 is given with its conserved first and last residue. A D gene is named only where the DNA matches it firmly. Some rows mark clone size as missing; the rest say once, few, many or name a class of expanded clone.

V gene	D gene	J gene	clone size	CDR3 protein	CDR3 DNA
TRBV20-1	TRBD1	TRBJ1-5	many	CSAGTVNQPQHF	TGCAGTGCAGGGACAGTCAATCAGCCCCAGCATTTT
TRBV28	TRBD2	TRBJ2-4	few	CASRPGGGIQYF	TGTGCCAGCAGGCCGGGGGGGGGCATTCAGTACTTC
TRBV19	TRBD1	TRBJ1-5	-	CASSSFRQGNQPQHF	TGTGCCAGTAGTAGCTTCCGACAGGGGAATCAGCCCCAGCATTTT
TRBV3-1	-	TRBJ1-1	many	CASSQRNTEAFF	TGTGCCAGCAGCCAGAGGAACACTGAAGCTTTCTTT
TRBV5-5	-	TRBJ1-5	-	CASSPGRNSNQPQHF	TGTGCCAGCAGCCCGGGACGAAATAGCAATCAGCCCCAGCATTTT
TRBV20-1	-	TRBJ1-6	many	CSAQVGNRPNSPLHF	TGCAGTGCCCAGGTCGGAAACAGGCCCAATTCACCCCTCCACTTT
TRBV29-1	-	TRBJ2-7	many	CSVEAGHGIGEQYF	TGCAGCGTTGAGGCAGGGCATGGAATCGGCGAGCAGTACTTC
TRBV11-2	TRBD2	TRBJ2-7	few	CASSHPPGGGAYEQYF	TGTGCCAGCAGCCACCCCCCGGGCGGGGGGGCCTACGAGCAGTACTTC
TRBV18	-	TRBJ1-1	many	CASSLPVTDTEAFF	TGTGCCAGCTCATTACCCGTGACGGACACTGAAGCTTTCTTT
TRBV7-2	-	TRBJ2-2	few	CASSPGPDTGELFF	TGTGCCAGCAGCCCCGGGCCCGACACCGGGGAGCTGTTTTTT
TRBV7-9	TRBD1	TRBJ1-1	-	CASTSTGDTEAFF	TGTGCCAGCACAAGTACAGGGGACACTGAAGCTTTCTTT
TRBV18	TRBD2	TRBJ2-1	-	CASSPPGTSGSREQFF	TGTGCCAGCTCACCACCGGGGACTAGCGGGAGCAGAGAGCAGTTCTTC
TRBV28	-	TRBJ2-4	many	CASSFGRWGAKNIQYF	TGTGCCAGCAGTTTCGGCAGGTGGGGGGCCAAAAACATTCAGTACTTC
TRBV5-1	-	TRBJ2-7	few	CASSLEALYEQYF	TGCGCCAGCAGCCTAGAGGCCCTCTACGAGCAGTACTTC
TRBV28	TRBD2	TRBJ2-1	many	CASSGLAGVDWFF	TGTGCCAGCAGCGGACTAGCGGGAGTAGATTGGTTCTTC
TRBV18	-	TRBJ2-1	few	CASSAPSRNEQFF	TGTGCCAGCTCAGCCCCTAGTAGGAATGAGCAGTTCTTC
TRBV2	-	TRBJ1-5	-	CASSEWVSRNQPQHF	TGTGCCAGCAGTGAATGGGTTAGCCGCAATCAGCCCCAGCATTTT
TRBV2	-	TRBJ1-1	many	CASKDGLNTEAFF	TGTGCCAGCAAAGACGGATTGAACACTGAAGCTTTCTTT
TRBV7-3	TRBD1	TRBJ2-1	few	CASSPGDSPPNEQFF	TGTGCCAGCAGCCCAGGGGACAGCCCCCCCAATGAGCAGTTCTTC
TRBV2	TRBD1	TRBJ1-1	many	CASRTGQSNTEAFF	TGTGCCAGCAGAACGGGACAGTCGAACACTGAAGCTTTCTTT
TRBV2	TRBD1	TRBJ1-6	-	CATGTGGPPLHF	TGTGCCACCGGGACAGGGGGACCACCCCTCCACTTT
TRBV19	-	TRBJ1-5	-	CASNLRSSNQPQHF	TGTGCCAGTAATTTACGGTCGAGCAATCAGCCCCAGCATTTT
TRBV14	-	TRBJ1-5	-	CASSQAGTSQPQHF	TGTGCCAGCAGCCAAGCCGGGACATCGCAGCCCCAGCATTTT
TRBV3-1	TRBD2	TRBJ2-3	-	CASSTLAREVKDTQYF	TGTGCCAGCAGCACCCTTGCGCGGGAGGTGAAAGATACGCAGTATTTT
TRBV20-1	TRBD1	TRBJ1-1	few	CSAREVQGAGNTEAFF	TGCAGTGCTAGAGAAGTACAGGGGGCTGGGAACACTGAAGCTTTCTTT
TRBV7-2	TRBD2	TRBJ2-1	many	CASSRLAGNNEQFF	TGTGCCAGCAGCCGTCTAGCGGGAAACAATGAGCAGTTCTTC
TRBV6-1	TRBD1	TRBJ1-1	-	CASEDREYRMNTEAFF	TGTGCCAGCGAGGACAGGGAGTATCGAATGAACACTGAAGCTTTCTTT
TRBV19	-	TRBJ2-7	-	CASSIDHGQAYEQYF	TGTGCCAGTAGTATAGATCACGGACAAGCCTACGAGCAGTACTTC
TRBV30	-	TRBJ1-1	many	CAWSPSSEAFF	TGTGCCTGGAGTCCTTCCTCTGAAGCTTTCTTT
TRBV3-1	-	TRBJ2-7	many	CASSQVTYEQYF	TGTGCCAGCAGCCAAGTCACCTACGAGCAGTACTTC
TRBV2	-	TRBJ2-2	-	CASSYNGADGELFF	TGTGCCAGCAGTTACAACGGGGCTGACGGGGAGCTGTTTTTT
TRBV28	-	TRBJ2-5	many	CASRPTTAGMGQETQYF	TGTGCCAGCAGACCCACCACGGCGGGGATGGGGCAAGAGACCCAGTACTTC
TRBV7-6	-	TRBJ1-5	-	CASSSQGLENQPQHF	TGTGCCAGCAGCTCGCAGGGGCTAGAGAATCAGCCCCAGCATTTT
TRBV6-1	-	TRBJ2-7	-	CASLMFDEQYF	TGTGCCAGCTTGATGTTCGACGAGCAGTACTTC
TRBV12-3/TRBV12-4	-	TRBJ1-4	-	CASSSGLVFEKLFF	TGTGCCAGCAGTTCTGGACTGGTGTTTGAAAAACTGTTTTTT
TRBV7-9	-	TRBJ2-3	-	CASSHTLGGNTASTDTQYF	TGTGCCAGCAGCCACACTTTAGGAGGGAACACCGCTAGCACAGATACGCAGTATTTT
TRBV20-1	TRBD1	TRBJ2-2	few	CSASQALRGHTGELFF	TGCAGTGCTAGCCAAGCGCTGAGGGGGCACACCGGGGAGCTGTTTTTT
TRBV29-1	-	TRBJ2-7	many	CSVRRGGPYEQYF	TGCAGCGTTCGTAGGGGCGGGCCCTACGAGCAGTACTTC
TRBV28	TRBD1	TRBJ1-1	many	CASRTWGQGNTEAFF	TGTGCCAGCAGGACTTGGGGACAGGGGAACACTGAAGCTTTCTTT
TRBV20-1	-	TRBJ1-3	many	CSASGTAGNTIYF	TGCAGTGCTAGCGGGACGGCTGGAAACACCATATATTTT
TRBV6-2/TRBV6-3	-	TRBJ1-1	-	CASSYSSLDEAFF	TGTGCCAGCAGTTACTCCTCCCTAGATGAAGCTTTCTTT
TRBV3-1	-	TRBJ2-7	-	CASSQARSYEQYF	TGTGCCAGCAGCCAGGCGCGTTCCTACGAGCAGTACTTC
TRBV7-3	-	TRBJ2-7	-	CASSRGVDLEQYF	TGTGCCAGCAGCCGTGGAGTGGACTTGGAGCAGTACTTC
TRBV28	TRBD1	TRBJ1-5	-	CASSIQGASDQPQHF	TGTGCCAGCAGCATACAGGGGGCTAGCGATCAGCCCCAGCATTTT
TRBV27	-	TRBJ1-4	-	CASSKNRDINEKLFF	TGTGCCAGCAGCAAAAACAGGGACATTAATGAAAAACTGTTTTTT
TRBV11-2	-	TRBJ2-1	many	CASSHVQYNEQFF	TGTGCCAGCAGCCACGTGCAGTACAATGAGCAGTTCTTC
TRBV5-4	TRBD1	TRBJ2-6	-	CAGADRASFGANVLTF	TGTGCCGGTGCGGACAGGGCAAGCTTTGGGGCCAACGTCCTGACTTTC
TRBV28	-	TRBJ1-5	many	CASSLAYRQRSNQPQHF	TGTGCCAGCAGTTTAGCGTATCGACAGCGTAGCAATCAGCCCCAGCATTTT
TRBV5-4	-	TRBJ1-6	-	CASSTPGINSPLHF	TGTGCCAGCTCGACACCAGGGATTAATTCACCCCTCCACTTT
TRBV6-1	TRBD1	TRBJ2-7	many	CASSEGTGRSYEQYF	TGTGCCAGCAGTGAAGGGACAGGGAGGTCCTACGAGCAGTACTTC
TRBV14	-	TRBJ1-1	few	CASSQAALNTEAFF	TGTGCCAGCAGCCAAGCGGCACTCAACACTGAAGCTTTCTTT
TRBV6-1	TRBD1	TRBJ1-1	-	CASLGQGDRSAFF	TGTGCCAGCTTGGGACAGGGGGACCGTTCGGCTTTCTTT
TRBV4-1	-	TRBJ1-1	few	CASSILAMNTEAFF	TGCGCCAGCAGCATCTTGGCCATGAACACTGAAGCTTTCTTT
TRBV12-3/TRBV12-4	-	TRBJ1-5	many	CASSLVSGNLNYQPQHF	TGTGCCAGCAGTTTAGTATCTGGGAATCTGAATTATCAGCCCCAGCATTTT
TRBV5-1	TRBD1	TRBJ1-2	-	CASSTGQGLGYTF	TGCGCCAGCAGCACGGGACAGGGTCTTGGCTACACCTTC